Listed below are T cell receptor beta chains from one sample, sequenced in a study of blood T cell repertoires in COVID-19. Method: immunoSEQ multiplex PCR; TCRdb's copy keeps in-frame clones and lacks some. The repertoire holds some 220,000 clones, with roughly 91% as singletons. Sequencing was done on a sample of peripheral blood. These TCRs come from a man aged 30 to 45 with COVID-19, enrolled during active disease. CDR3s include the opening cysteine and the closing phenylalanine or tryptophan. D genes are given only for firm matches.

D gene | J gene | V gene | CDR3 protein
. | TRBJ1-1 | TRBV18 | CASSPPSREAFF
. | TRBJ1-1 | TRBV30 | CAWSAGINTEAFF
TRBD1 | TRBJ2-3 | TRBV10-1 | CASSDETGFIDTQYF
. | TRBJ1-1 | TRBV3-1/TRBV3-2 | CASSQVGGRSEAFF
. | TRBJ2-2 | TRBV3-1/TRBV3-2 | CASSLLNTGELFF
TRBD1 | TRBJ2-2 | TRBV5-1 | CASSFADRGGPGELFF
. | TRBJ1-3 | TRBV5-6 | CASSLGVNSGNTIYF
. | TRBJ1-5 | TRBV9 | CASSVGHSNQPQHF
. | TRBJ2-2 | TRBV3-1/TRBV3-2 | CASSQNLPTGELFF
TRBD2 | TRBJ2-3 | TRBV10-3 | CAIRGTSGGPLIDTQYF
. | TRBJ1-4 | TRBV25-1 | CASSDGEQGFNLGEKLFF
. | TRBJ2-1 | TRBV6-5 | CASSYLTGRNEQFF
. | TRBJ2-4 | TRBV5-5 | CASSLYIAKNIQYF
. | TRBJ2-4 | TRBV5-1 | CASSTPEGDIQYF
. | TRBJ1-1 | TRBV9 | CASSVWAGDTEAFF
. | TRBJ2-3 | TRBV6-5 | CAGTASVGSGDTQYF
. | TRBJ1-5 | TRBV19 | CASSEAGYRAYRFNQPQHF
. | TRBJ1-3 | TRBV6-5 | CARKDLAAGNTIYF
TRBD1 | TRBJ1-6 | TRBV15 | CATSGNPGGGSPLHF
TRBD1 | TRBJ2-5 | TRBV5-4 | CASSRGQGEALETQYF
. | TRBJ2-5 | TRBV5-4 | CASSDGGKTQYF
TRBD1 | TRBJ1-1 | TRBV12-3/TRBV12-4 | CASSRQGEAFF
TRBD2 | TRBJ2-7 | TRBV4-1 | CASSHGTSGGYSYEQYF
. | TRBJ1-2 | TRBV30 | CAWDHGVVDGYTF
. | TRBJ1-3 | TRBV10-3 | CASQVNSGNTIYF
TRBD2 | TRBJ2-3 | TRBV7-9 | CASSVTSGGATADTQYF
TRBD2 | TRBJ2-3 | TRBV30 | CAWSGGGSSTDTQYF
TRBD2 | TRBJ2-1 | TRBV7-2 | CASSERVGGSLSSYNEQFF
. | TRBJ2-5 | TRBV5-1 | CASSWGVDLQETQYF
TRBD1 | TRBJ1-4 | TRBV14 | CASSQASLPGTGATNEKLFF
TRBD1 | TRBJ1-2 | TRBV27 | CASSSRTGGYGYTF
TRBD2 | TRBJ2-5 | TRBV9 | CASSVVAGGPLETQYF
. | TRBJ2-7 | TRBV6-5 | CASSYSWPSYEQYF
. | TRBJ1-5 | TRBV6-7 | CASSYSPTENSNQPQHF
. | TRBJ2-3 | TRBV12-3/TRBV12-4 | CASSLGTSDTQYF
TRBD1 | TRBJ2-5 | TRBV25-1 | CASTPGTGGLETQYF
TRBD2 | TRBJ2-3 | TRBV20-1 | CSASQGGGSSDTQYF
. | TRBJ1-2 | TRBV12-3/TRBV12-4 | CASSRIGSDGYTF
TRBD1 | TRBJ1-1 | TRBV9 | CASSVNRDRGDTEAFF
. | TRBJ2-5 | TRBV4-1 | CASSQDLGYQETQYF
. | TRBJ2-5 | TRBV5-1 | CASSHHREETQYF
TRBD1 | TRBJ1-6 | TRBV11-2 | CASSLETGGNSPLHF
. | TRBJ1-2 | TRBV3-1/TRBV3-2 | CASSQSPVAGGGYTF
TRBD1 | TRBJ1-1 | TRBV2 | CASSGQGALNTEAFF
TRBD1 | TRBJ1-2 | TRBV20-1 | CSVGDRGGYTF
. | TRBJ2-1 | TRBV10-3 | CAISGTGNEQFF